This TCR beta chain was observed in a study of T cell responses to AZD1222 COVID-19 vaccine. Method: immunoSEQ multiplex PCR; TCRdb's copy keeps in-frame clones and lacks some. The data hold over 65,000 clones, with roughly nine tenths observed a single time. There are 16 residues in the CDR3. V lost 4 bases, J lost 6 bases, and 16 bases lay in between. CDR1 and CDR2 from the germline V gene are LGHNA and YNFKEQ. Concerning this clone: Its target is unknown.

Study observations and caveats: Spike-specific TCR breadth and depth both grew after two AZD1222 doses. Repertoires were collected only later (after the peak T cell response had occurred). Females made up more of the donors, who were largely white British, and clonal diversity may have come out too low.

V is TRBV4-2 and J is TRBJ1-6; no clear D gene. The clonotype was recovered from an adult who received the AZD1222 COVID-19 vaccine. The sample here was peripheral blood, taken 28 days after the second AZD1222 dose. CDR3 loop: CASSPPLYTGNSPLHF. The CDR3 nucleotides read TGTGCCAGCAGCCCACCCCTCTACACGGGTAATTCACCCCTCCACTTT.